This entry features one T cell receptor (beta chain) sequence. Its antigen is still unknown. Trimming took 0 bases from V and 1 from J, leaving 8 bases between them. Per the germline V gene, CDR1 is WNHNN and CDR2 is SYGVQD (reference sequence). This CDR3 region has 15 residues. The data were obtained in a study of T cell responses to AZD1222 COVID-19 vaccine. Study-level points and caveats: White British people made up most donors, females outnumbered males, and clonal diversity was possibly underestimated.

Clones were read by immunoSEQ multiplex PCR, and TCRdb kept only the in-frame ones, dropping some. The sample holds 110,000 to 150,000 clones, roughly 92% seen once. The clonotype comes from an adult in good health. J is TRBJ2-3 and V is TRBV10-1, with D perhaps matching TRBD1 or TRBD2 (5 bases each). Specimen: peripheral blood, collected on day 0 of AZD1222 vaccination. The CDR3 is CASSESTAGTDTQYF. CDR3 DNA: TGCGCCAGCAGTGAGTCGACAGCGGGCACAGATACGCAGTATTTT.